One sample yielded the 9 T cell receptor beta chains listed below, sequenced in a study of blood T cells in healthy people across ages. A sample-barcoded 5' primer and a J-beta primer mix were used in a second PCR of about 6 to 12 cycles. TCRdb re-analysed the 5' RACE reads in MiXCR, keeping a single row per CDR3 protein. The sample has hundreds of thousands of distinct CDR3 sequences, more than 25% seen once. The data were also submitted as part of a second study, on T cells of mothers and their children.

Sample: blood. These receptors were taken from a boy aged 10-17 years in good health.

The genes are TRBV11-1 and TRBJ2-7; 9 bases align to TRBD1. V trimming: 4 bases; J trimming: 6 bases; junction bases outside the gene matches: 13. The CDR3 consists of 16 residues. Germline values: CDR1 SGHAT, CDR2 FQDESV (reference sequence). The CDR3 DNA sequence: TGTGCCAGCAGCTCTGCTGGGCGGACAGGGGATCCCGAGCAGTACTTC. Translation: CASSSAGRTGDPEQYF. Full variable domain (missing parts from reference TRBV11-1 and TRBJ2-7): EAEVAQSPRYKITEKSQAVAFWCDPISGHATLYWYRQILGQGPELLVQFQDESVVDDSQLPKDRFSAERLKGVDSTLKIQPAELGDSAMYLCASSSAGRTGDPEQYFGPGTRLTVT.

The CDR3 coding sequence is TGTGCCAGCAGCTCCCCTCGACAAAAAACCGGGGAGCTGTTTTTT. The encoded protein is CASSSPRQKTGELFF. The chain combines TRBV11-2 with TRBJ2-2; D is unresolved. The CDR3 contains 15 residues. The V end was cut by 4 bases, the J end by 5 bases, with 14 bases between. Germline CDR1 is SGHAT and CDR2 is FQNNGV.

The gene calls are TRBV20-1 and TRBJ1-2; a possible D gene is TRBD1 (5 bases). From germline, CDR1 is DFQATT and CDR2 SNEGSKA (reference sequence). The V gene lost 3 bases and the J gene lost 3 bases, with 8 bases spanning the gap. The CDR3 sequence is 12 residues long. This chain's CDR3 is CSAREGYYGYTF. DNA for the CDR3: TGCAGTGCTAGGGAGGGGTACTATGGCTACACCTTC.

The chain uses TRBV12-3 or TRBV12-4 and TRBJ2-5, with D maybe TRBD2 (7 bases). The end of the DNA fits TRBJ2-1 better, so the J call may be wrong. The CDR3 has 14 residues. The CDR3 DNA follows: TGTGCCAGCAGTTTGGGGCAGGGAGGGGGTGAGCAGTTCTTC. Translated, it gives CASSLGQGGGEQFF.

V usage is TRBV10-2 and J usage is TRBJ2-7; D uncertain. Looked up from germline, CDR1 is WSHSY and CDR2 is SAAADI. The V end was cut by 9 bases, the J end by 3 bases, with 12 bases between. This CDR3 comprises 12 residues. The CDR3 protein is CASGDTFYEQYF. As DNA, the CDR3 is TGCGCCAGTGGAGACACTTTCTACGAGCAGTACTTC.

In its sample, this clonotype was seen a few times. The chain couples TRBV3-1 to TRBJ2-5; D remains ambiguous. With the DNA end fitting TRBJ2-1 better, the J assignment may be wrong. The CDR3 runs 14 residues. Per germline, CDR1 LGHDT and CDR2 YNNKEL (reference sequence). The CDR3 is CASSQGRAGNEQFF. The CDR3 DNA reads TGTGCCAGCAGCCAAGGAAGGGCCGGCAATGAGCAGTTCTTC.

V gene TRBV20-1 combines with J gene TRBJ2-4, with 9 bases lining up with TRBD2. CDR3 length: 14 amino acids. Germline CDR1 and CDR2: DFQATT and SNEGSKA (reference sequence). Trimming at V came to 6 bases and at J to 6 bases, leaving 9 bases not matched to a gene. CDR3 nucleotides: TGCAGTGCGGAAGCGGGGGGAGTCGGAAACATTCAGTACTTC. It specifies CSAEAGGVGNIQYF.

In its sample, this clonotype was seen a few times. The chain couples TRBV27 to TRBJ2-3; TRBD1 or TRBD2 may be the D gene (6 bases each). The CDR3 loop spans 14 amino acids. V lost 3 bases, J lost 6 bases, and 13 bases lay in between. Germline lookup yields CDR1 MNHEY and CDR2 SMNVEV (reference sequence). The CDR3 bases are TGTGCCAGCAGTTTTATCGGGGGCGAGGATACGCAGTATTTT. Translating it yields CASSFIGGEDTQYF.

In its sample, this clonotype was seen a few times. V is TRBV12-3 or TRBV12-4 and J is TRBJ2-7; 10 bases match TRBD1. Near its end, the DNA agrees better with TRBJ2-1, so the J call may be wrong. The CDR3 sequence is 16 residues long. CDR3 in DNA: TGTGCCAGCAGTTTGGAGCCGACAGGGGGCAGGTATGAGCAGTTCTTC. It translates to CASSLEPTGGRYEQFF.